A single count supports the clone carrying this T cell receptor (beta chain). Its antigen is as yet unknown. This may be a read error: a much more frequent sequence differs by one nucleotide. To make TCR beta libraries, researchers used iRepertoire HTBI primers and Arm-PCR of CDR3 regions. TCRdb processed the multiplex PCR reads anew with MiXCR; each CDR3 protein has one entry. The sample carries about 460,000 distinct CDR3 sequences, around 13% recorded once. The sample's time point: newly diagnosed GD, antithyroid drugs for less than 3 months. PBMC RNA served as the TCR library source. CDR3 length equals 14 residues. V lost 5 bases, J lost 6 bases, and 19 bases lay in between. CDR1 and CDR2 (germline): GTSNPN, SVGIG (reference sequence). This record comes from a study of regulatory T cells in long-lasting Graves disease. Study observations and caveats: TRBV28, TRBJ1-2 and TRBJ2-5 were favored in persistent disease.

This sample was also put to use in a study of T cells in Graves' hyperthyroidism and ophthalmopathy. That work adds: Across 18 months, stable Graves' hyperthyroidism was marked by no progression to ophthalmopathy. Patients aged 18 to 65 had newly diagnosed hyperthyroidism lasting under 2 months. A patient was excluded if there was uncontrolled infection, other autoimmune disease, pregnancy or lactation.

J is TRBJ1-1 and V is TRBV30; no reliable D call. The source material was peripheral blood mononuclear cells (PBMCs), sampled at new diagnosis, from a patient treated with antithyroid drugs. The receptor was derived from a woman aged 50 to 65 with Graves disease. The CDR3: CAWDPRLGGSEAFF. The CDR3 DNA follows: TGTGCCTGGGATCCCCGGCTGGGCGGCTCTGAAGCTTTCTTT.